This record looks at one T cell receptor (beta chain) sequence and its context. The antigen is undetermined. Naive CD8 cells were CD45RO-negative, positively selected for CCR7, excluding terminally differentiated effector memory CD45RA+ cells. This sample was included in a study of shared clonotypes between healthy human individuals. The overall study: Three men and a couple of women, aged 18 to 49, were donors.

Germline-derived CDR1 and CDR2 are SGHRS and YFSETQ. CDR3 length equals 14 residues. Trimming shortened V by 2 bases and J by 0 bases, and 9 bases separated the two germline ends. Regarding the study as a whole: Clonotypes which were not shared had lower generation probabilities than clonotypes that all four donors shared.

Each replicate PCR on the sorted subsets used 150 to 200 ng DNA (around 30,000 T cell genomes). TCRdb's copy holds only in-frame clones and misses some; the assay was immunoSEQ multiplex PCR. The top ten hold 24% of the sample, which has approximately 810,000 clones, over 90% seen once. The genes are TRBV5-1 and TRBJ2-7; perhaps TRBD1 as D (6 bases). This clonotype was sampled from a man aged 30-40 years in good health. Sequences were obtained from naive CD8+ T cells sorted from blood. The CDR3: CASSFRRGSYEQYF. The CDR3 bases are TGCGCCAGCAGCTTCCGCAGGGGCTCCTACGAGCAGTACTTC.